What follows is one T cell receptor beta chain and its context. The specificity of this receptor is unknown. Base qualities are missing; no much larger clone stands one base away. Library construction relied on the immunoSEQ multiplex PCR assay. Entries here come from immuneACCESS through TCRdb and include only in-frame sequences with V and J called. Some clones fail to appear in such tables; in the studies checked, an unresolved V gene covers under half of the shortfall, and the cause of the remainder is unknown. This sample has about 160,000 clones in its table, and about 94% of those were observed once. Jointly, the top ten make up more than 8% of the sample. The sample belongs to a study of control samples from healthy donors and cancer patients (dated by TCRdb to the early 2020s). Taken from the germline V gene, the CDR1 and CDR2 loops are MGHDK and SYGVNS. Between the V and J ends, shortened by 11 bases and 0 bases respectively, the junction contains 11 bases. The CDR3 has 13 amino acids, counting the end cysteine and phenylalanine. Kept here is only the CDR3 DNA, which spans 39 bases and is read in frame from base 1.

The sequencing sample was made of blood. The TCR comes from a woman in her thirties or forties in good health. The receptor chain draws on TRBV25-1 and TRBJ1-3; the D segment could be TRBD1, given 5 matching bases. This receptor carries the CDR3 CALSRDSGNTIYF. In nucleotides, the sequence is TGTGCCCTAAGCAGGGACTCTGGAAACACCATATATTTT.